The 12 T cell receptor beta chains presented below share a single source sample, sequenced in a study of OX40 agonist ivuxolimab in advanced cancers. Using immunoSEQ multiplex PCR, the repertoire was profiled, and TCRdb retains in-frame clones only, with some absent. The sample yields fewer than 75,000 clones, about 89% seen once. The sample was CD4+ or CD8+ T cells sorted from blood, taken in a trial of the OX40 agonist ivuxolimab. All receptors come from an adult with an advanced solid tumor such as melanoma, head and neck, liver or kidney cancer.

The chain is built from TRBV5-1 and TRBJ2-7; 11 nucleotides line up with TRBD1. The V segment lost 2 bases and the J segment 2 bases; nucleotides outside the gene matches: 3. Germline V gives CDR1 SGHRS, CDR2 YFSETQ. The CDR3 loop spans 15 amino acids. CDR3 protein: CASSFGQGATYEQYF. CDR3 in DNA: TGCGCCAGCAGCTTTGGACAGGGGGCGACCTACGAGCAGTACTTC.

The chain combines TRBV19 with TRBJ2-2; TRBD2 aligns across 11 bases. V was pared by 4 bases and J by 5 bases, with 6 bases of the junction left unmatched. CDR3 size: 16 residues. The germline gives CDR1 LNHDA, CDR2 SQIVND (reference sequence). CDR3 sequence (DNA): TGTGCCAGTAGTACCACTAGCGGGAGAAGGACCGGGGAGCTGTTTTTT. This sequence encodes CASSTTSGRRTGELFF.

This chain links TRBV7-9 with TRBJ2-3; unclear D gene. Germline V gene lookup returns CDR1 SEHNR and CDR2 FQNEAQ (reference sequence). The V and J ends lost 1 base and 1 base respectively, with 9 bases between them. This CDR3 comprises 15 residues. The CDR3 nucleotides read TGTGCCAGCAGCTTAGGAAATTTCGGCACAGATACGCAGTATTTT. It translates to CASSLGNFGTDTQYF.

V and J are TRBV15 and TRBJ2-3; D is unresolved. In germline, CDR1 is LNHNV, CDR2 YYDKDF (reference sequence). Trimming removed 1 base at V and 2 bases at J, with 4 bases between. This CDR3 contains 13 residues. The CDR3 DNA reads TGTGCCACCAGCAGAGGGCACACAGATACGCAGTATTTT. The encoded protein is CATSRGHTDTQYF.

CDR3 protein: CASSPDRAYGYTF. CDR3 nucleotide sequence: TGTGCCAGCAGTCCGGACAGGGCCTATGGCTACACCTTC. The chain combines TRBV6-6 with TRBJ1-2, with 8 bases lining up with TRBD1. In germline, CDR1 is MNHNY, CDR2 SVGAGI (reference sequence). Losses at the gene ends were 5 bases for V and 4 bases for J; bases not matched to a gene: 3. The CDR3 is 13 amino acids.

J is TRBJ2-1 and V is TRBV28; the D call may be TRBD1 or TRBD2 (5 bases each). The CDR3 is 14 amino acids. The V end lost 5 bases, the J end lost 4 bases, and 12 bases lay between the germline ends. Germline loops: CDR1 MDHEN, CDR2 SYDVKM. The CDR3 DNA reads TGTGCCAGCAGTCGGGGCCAGGGATACAATGAGCAGTTCTTC. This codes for CASSRGQGYNEQFF. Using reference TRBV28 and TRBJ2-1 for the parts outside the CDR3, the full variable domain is DVKVTQSSRYLVKRTGEKVFLECVQDMDHENMFWYRQDPGLGLRLIYFSYDVKMKEKGDIPEGYSVSREKKERFSLILESASTNQTSMYLCASSRGQGYNEQFFGPGTRLTVL.

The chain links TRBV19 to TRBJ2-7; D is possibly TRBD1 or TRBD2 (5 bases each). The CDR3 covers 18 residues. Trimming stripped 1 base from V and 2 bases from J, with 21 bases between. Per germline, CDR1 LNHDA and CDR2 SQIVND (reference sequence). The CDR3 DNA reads TGTGCCAGTAGTATAGGAATCGGGGCAGATACTGCGACCTACGAGCAGTACTTC. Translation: CASSIGIGADTATYEQYF. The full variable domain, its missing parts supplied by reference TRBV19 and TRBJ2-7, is DGGITQSPKYLFRKEGQNVTLSCEQNLNHDAMYWYRQDPGQGLRLIYYSQIVNDFQKGDIAEGYSVSREKKESFPLTVTSAQKNPTAFYLCASSIGIGADTATYEQYFGPGTRLTVT.

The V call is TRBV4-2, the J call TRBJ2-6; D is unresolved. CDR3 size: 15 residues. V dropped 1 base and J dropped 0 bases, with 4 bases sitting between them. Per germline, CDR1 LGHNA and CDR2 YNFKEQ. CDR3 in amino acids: CASSQVISGANVLTF. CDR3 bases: TGTGCCAGCAGCCAAGTCATCTCTGGGGCCAACGTCCTGACTTTC.

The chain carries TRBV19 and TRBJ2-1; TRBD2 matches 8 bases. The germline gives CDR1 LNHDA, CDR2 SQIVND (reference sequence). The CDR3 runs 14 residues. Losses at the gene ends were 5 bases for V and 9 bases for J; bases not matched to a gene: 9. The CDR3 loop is CASSLGGGRVEQFF. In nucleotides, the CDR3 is TGTGCCAGTAGTTTGGGCGGGGGGCGAGTTGAGCAGTTCTTC. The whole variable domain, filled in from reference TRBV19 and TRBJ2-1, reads DGGITQSPKYLFRKEGQNVTLSCEQNLNHDAMYWYRQDPGQGLRLIYYSQIVNDFQKGDIAEGYSVSREKKESFPLTVTSAQKNPTAFYLCASSLGGGRVEQFFGPGTRLTVL.

The CDR3 DNA is TGTGCCAGTAGTATTTTGACCTCTGGAAACACCATATATTTT. It codes for CASSILTSGNTIYF. The chain recombines TRBV19 with TRBJ1-3; no firm D call. V was shortened by 3 bases and J by 0 bases, with 6 bases between the two germline ends. The CDR3 loop spans 14 amino acids. The germline V gene has CDR1 LNHDA and CDR2 SQIVND (reference sequence). The entire variable domain, with the rest obtained from reference TRBV19 and TRBJ1-3, is as follows: DGGITQSPKYLFRKEGQNVTLSCEQNLNHDAMYWYRQDPGQGLRLIYYSQIVNDFQKGDIAEGYSVSREKKESFPLTVTSAQKNPTAFYLCASSILTSGNTIYFGEGSWLTVV.

CDR3 residues: CASSEIQMNTEAFF. CDR3 DNA sequence: TGCGCCAGCAGTGAAATACAGATGAACACTGAAGCTTTCTTT. The genes are TRBV10-2 and TRBJ1-1; D unresolved. The CDR3 loop spans 14 amino acids. V lost 3 bases and J lost 0, with 8 bases in between. CDR1 WSHSY and CDR2 SAAADI come from the germline V gene.

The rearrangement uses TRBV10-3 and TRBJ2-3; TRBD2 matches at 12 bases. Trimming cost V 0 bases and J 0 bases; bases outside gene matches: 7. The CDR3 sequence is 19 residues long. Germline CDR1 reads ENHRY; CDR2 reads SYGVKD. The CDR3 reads CAISESLGLAGTSTDTQYF. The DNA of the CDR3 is TGTGCCATCAGTGAGTCCCTTGGACTAGCGGGGACGAGCACAGATACGCAGTATTTT.